The T cell receptor beta chain under discussion was sequenced for a study of T cells in Graves' hyperthyroidism and ophthalmopathy. About the study: Peripheral blood was taken when the disease was first diagnosed, before any treatment began.

This clonotype was picked up a small number of times. This CDR3 contains 14 residues. Germline values: CDR1 SNHLY, CDR2 FYNNEI. The junction had 6 bases not matched to a gene; V was cut back by 7 bases and J by 6 bases. Amplification targeted TCR beta CDR3 regions from RNA transcripts. First-round RT-PCR with HTBI primers amplified the TCR CDR3 region. MiXCR, applied by TCRdb to the multiplex PCR reads, yields one record per CDR3 protein. The sample carries roughly 740,000 distinct CDR3 sequences, 16% recorded once. Source material: blood. The receptor was isolated from a man in his late teens or twenties with Graves' hyperthyroidism. J is TRBJ2-1 and V is TRBV2, with 10 nucleotides matching TRBD2. The CDR3 nucleotides read TGTGCCAGCAACAGGCCTAGCGGGAGCAATGAGCAGTTCTTC. It is translated as CASNRPSGSNEQFF.